These 17 T cell receptor beta chains came from one sample sequenced in a study of T cells after yellow fever vaccination. In TCRdb, the 5' RACE reads were re-called with MiXCR into one record per CDR3 protein. The data show 300,000 to 450,000 distinct CDR3 sequences, about 6.2% seen once. The sequenced sample was PBMCs, obtained 5 days after the yellow fever booster vaccination. The receptor source for this set is a man in his thirties or forties who received the YFV17D yellow fever vaccine.

This clonotype appeared a few times. The chain recombines TRBV18 with TRBJ2-1, with 9 bases aligning to TRBD1. Trimming cost V 5 bases and J 7 bases; bases outside gene matches: 12. Germline lookup yields CDR1 KGHSH and CDR2 LQKENI. The CDR3 is made up of 16 amino acids. The CDR3 sequence is CASSFLGTGRLNEQFF. CDR3 DNA sequence: TGTGCCAGCTCATTTTTGGGGACAGGGAGGTTGAATGAGCAGTTCTTC.

The table lists this clonotype with many counts. The V gene is TRBV18, the J gene TRBJ2-5, with a possible D match to TRBD2 (6 bases). With 4 bases removed from V and 5 bases from J, the gap between germline ends came to 17 bases. The CDR3 spans 15 residues. Germline-derived CDR1 and CDR2 are KGHSH and LQKENI. CDR3 in DNA: TGTGCCAGCTCACTGGGTTGGTCCGCGGGGGAGACCCAGTACTTC. As protein: CASSLGWSAGETQYF. Using reference TRBV18 and TRBJ2-5 for the parts outside the CDR3, the full variable domain is NAGVMQNPRHLVRRRGQEARLRCSPMKGHSHVYWYRQLPEEGLKFMVYLQKENIIDESGMPKERFSAEFPKEGPSILRIQQVVRGDSAAYFCASSLGWSAGETQYFGPGTRLLVL.

The chain is built from TRBV18 and TRBJ2-5, with no clear D. The V gene lost 2 bases and the J gene lost 7 bases, with 14 bases spanning the gap. Germline loops: CDR1 KGHSH, CDR2 LQKENI. The CDR3 sequence is 14 residues long. The CDR3 is CASSPKSKSWTQYF. CDR3 nucleotides: TGTGCCAGCTCACCAAAGAGCAAGAGTTGGACCCAGTACTTC.

This clonotype was found a few times. This chain joins TRBV25-1 and TRBJ2-3; unclear D gene. Trimming cost V 0 bases and J 4 bases, with 2 bases left between them. The CDR3 is made up of 12 amino acids. Germline V lookup: CDR1 MGHDK, CDR2 SYGVNS. The CDR3 DNA follows: TGTGCCAGCAGTGAATATGCAGATACGCAGTATTTT. Its protein product is CASSEYADTQYF.

In the case of this clonotype: This could be a read error, since a much larger clone is one nucleotide away. V and J are TRBV30 and TRBJ2-2; no reliable D call. The CDR3 totals 15 residues. Germline V gene sequence: CDR1 GTSNPN, CDR2 SVGIG (reference sequence). CDR3 coding DNA: TGTACCTGGAGTGGCCTTGACTTAAACACCGGGGAGCTGTTTTTT. As protein: CTWSGLDLNTGELFF.

A few counts support this clonotype. This chain connects TRBV11-2 to TRBJ2-1; D unclear. The V gene lost 4 bases and the J gene lost 3 bases, with 28 bases spanning the gap. Germline CDR1 SGHAT, CDR2 FQNNGV. There are 20 residues in the CDR3. CDR3 bases: TGTGCCAGCAGCTCGTTAAAAGGAGATAGTTTCCCGAATTACTACAATGAGCAGTTCTTC. It yields the protein CASSSLKGDSFPNYYNEQFF.

The V call is TRBV5-1, the J call TRBJ1-5, with no clear D. Germline loops: CDR1 SGHRS, CDR2 YFSETQ. The CDR3 totals 13 residues. Trimming removed 9 bases from V and 9 bases from J, with 19 bases in between. As DNA, the CDR3 is TGCGCCACCGATACGAACGTCGGCGGGCCCCAGCATTTT. It codes for CATDTNVGGPQHF. The full variable domain, with the rest looked up from reference TRBV5-1 and TRBJ1-5, is KAGVTQTPRYLIKTRGQQVTLSCSPISGHRSVSWYQQTPGQGLQFLFEYFSETQRNKGNFPGRFSGRQFSNSRSEMNVSTLELGDSALYLCATDTNVGGPQHFGDGTRLSIL.

Many counts were recorded for this clonotype. This chain connects TRBV7-9 to TRBJ1-1; TRBD1 agrees at 7 bases. Germline trimming cut 3 bases from V and 0 bases from J; bases unmatched to any gene: 4. The CDR3 has 15 residues. From germline, CDR1 is SEHNR and CDR2 FQNEAQ (reference sequence). The CDR3 nucleotides read TGTGCCAGCAGCTTCGAGGGACAGCTGAACACTGAAGCTTTCTTT. Residues: CASSFEGQLNTEAFF.

This clonotype was seen at least ten times. The rearrangement joins TRBV10-3 to TRBJ2-5; tentatively, D is TRBD2 (5 bases). The CDR3 covers 15 residues. V shed 0 bases and J shed 3 bases, with 11 bases lying between them. CDR1 ENHRY and CDR2 SYGVKD come from the germline V gene. CDR3 protein: CAISESLAGKETQYF. CDR3 DNA: TGTGCCATCAGTGAGTCGCTAGCCGGGAAAGAGACCCAGTACTTC.

This clonotype came up a few times. The CDR3 loop is CASSRSTSGWNEQFF. The CDR3, as DNA: TGTGCCAGCAGCCGATCGACTAGCGGGTGGAATGAGCAGTTCTTC. This chain joins TRBV3-1 and TRBJ2-1, with 10 bases lining up with TRBD2. CDR3 length: 15 amino acids. The V gene's germline CDR1 is LGHDT and CDR2 YNNKEL (reference sequence). The ends lost 4 bases at V and 7 bases at J; junction bases unmatched: 7.

This clonotype was recorded at least ten times. This rearrangement joins TRBV7-9 to TRBJ2-2, with 7 bases matching TRBD1. Trimming at V came to 3 bases and at J to 1 base, leaving 5 bases not matched to a gene. Germline lookup yields CDR1 SEHNR and CDR2 FQNEAQ (reference sequence). This CDR3 has 16 residues. The CDR3 reads CASSFPGQRNTGELFF. The CDR3 DNA follows: TGTGCCAGCAGCTTCCCGGGACAGAGGAACACCGGGGAGCTGTTTTTT. The entire variable domain, with the rest obtained from reference TRBV7-9 and TRBJ2-2, is as follows: DTGVSQNPRHKITKRGQNVTFRCDPISEHNRLYWYRQTLGQGPEFLTYFQNEAQLEKSRLLSDRFSAERPKGSFSTLEIQRTEQGDSAMYLCASSFPGQRNTGELFFGEGSRLTVL.

This clonotype showed up just a few times. The CDR3 spells CASSLMAGVTYNEQFF. As DNA, the CDR3 is TGTGCCAGCAGCCTAATGGCGGGAGTCACCTACAATGAGCAGTTCTTC. This chain joins TRBV7-2 and TRBJ2-1, with 7 bases identical to TRBD2. CDR3 length: 16 amino acids. V shed 5 bases, J shed 2 bases, and the junction held 9 bases outside the gene matches. The V gene's germline CDR1 is SGHTA and CDR2 FQGNSA.

To note about this clonotype: One end of the junction is discordant with germline, which a read error may explain. This sequence joins TRBV5-1 and TRBJ2-2; D gene unclear. Germline V CDR1 and CDR2: SGHRS, YFSETQ. The CDR3 runs to 12 residues. In nucleotides, the CDR3 is TGCGCCAGAAGCTTGAACACCGGGGAGCTGTTTTTT. It is translated as CARSLNTGELFF.

This clonotype was counted only a few times. The J gene is TRBJ2-7, the V gene TRBV24-1; 14 nucleotides match TRBD2. CDR1 is KGHDR, CDR2 SFDVKD, per germline. Trimming at V came to 5 bases and at J to 7 bases, leaving 6 bases not matched to a gene. The CDR3 spans 15 residues. The CDR3 loop is CATSGGLAGVREQYF. The CDR3 DNA follows: TGTGCCACCAGTGGGGGACTAGCGGGAGTGAGGGAGCAGTACTTC.

The chain employs TRBV20-1 and TRBJ2-1, with D maybe TRBD1 (6 bases). V was pared by 6 bases and J by 4 bases, with 16 bases between. This CDR3 comprises 14 residues. Germline-derived CDR1 and CDR2 are DFQATT and SNEGSKA (reference sequence). This CDR3 is CSAQGGNGYNEQFF. Here the CDR3 DNA reads TGCAGTGCCCAAGGGGGAAATGGGTACAATGAGCAGTTCTTC.

This clonotype has ten or more counts. The J gene is TRBJ2-3, the V gene TRBV4-3; either TRBD1 or TRBD2 may supply D (5 bases each). The germline gives CDR1 LGHNA, CDR2 YSLEER. Trimming took 4 bases from V and 0 from J, leaving 8 bases between them. The CDR3 is 14 residues long. CDR3 amino acids: CASSRGASTDTQYF. CDR3 nucleotides: TGCGCCAGCAGCCGAGGGGCTAGCACAGATACGCAGTATTTT.

The chain employs TRBV6-5 and TRBJ1-3; D remains unclear. V was pared by 2 bases and J by 0 bases, with 17 bases between. CDR1 is MNHEY, CDR2 SVGAGI, per germline. This CDR3 comprises 18 residues. The CDR3 bases are TGTGCCAGCAGTTACCAACCGCGGACGGCGGGCTCTGGAAACACCATATATTTT. Its protein product is CASSYQPRTAGSGNTIYF.